What follows are 27 T cell receptor beta chains derived from one specimen sequenced in a study of spatial heterogeneity in lung cancer. Via MiXCR, TCRdb re-called the 5' RACE reads, giving one row per CDR3 protein. The sample has approximately 70,000 distinct CDR3 sequences; 8% to 10% are singletons. This sample's time point: blood at routine non-recurrence follow-up after resection. The sequences come from PBMCs, collected at follow-up. The origin of the receptors is a female donor with early-stage non-small cell lung cancer.

Many counts were recorded for this clonotype. The genes are TRBV7-9 and TRBJ1-4; D gene unclear. V gave up 10 bases and J gave up 8 bases, with 17 bases separating them. The CDR3 loop spans 13 amino acids. Germline V gene sequence: CDR1 SEHNR, CDR2 FQNEAQ (reference sequence). CDR3 loop: CATKRALEEKLFF. The CDR3 region has the DNA TGTGCCACTAAACGGGCCCTTGAGGAAAAACTGTTTTTT.

V and J are TRBV12-3 or TRBV12-4 and TRBJ1-2, with unresolved D. Trimming removed 7 bases from V and 5 bases from J, with 11 bases in between. CDR3 length: 12 amino acids. CDR3 DNA: TGTGCCAGCACCCTCTCAGGTTATGGCTACACCTTC. Its protein is CASTLSGYGYTF.

This clonotype was recorded at least ten times. The CDR3 DNA reads TGCAGTGCTAGAGAACTGAGCGAGGAGGAGACCCAGTACTTC. Its translation: CSARELSEEETQYF. The chain carries TRBV20-1 and TRBJ2-5, with no clear D. The CDR3 sequence is 14 residues long. Germline-derived CDR1 and CDR2 are DFQATT and SNEGSKA (reference sequence). Trimming cost V 0 bases and J 5 bases, with 13 bases left between them.

This clonotype has only one observation. A single base separates this from a much larger clone, so it may be a read error. The chain employs TRBV15 and TRBJ1-1, with D hard to call. The CDR3 has 14 amino acids. The germline V gene encodes CDR1 LNHNV and CDR2 YYDKDF (reference sequence). The CDR3 loop is CVTSSLGLNTEAFF. Here the CDR3 DNA reads TGTGTCACCAGCAGCCTCGGGCTGAACACTGAAGCTTTCTTT. The variable domain in full, completed from reference TRBV15 and TRBJ1-1, reads DAMVIQNPRYQVTQFGKPVTLSCSQTLNHNVMYWYQQKSSQAPKLLFHYYDKDFNNEADTPDNFQSRRPNTSFCFLDIRSPGLGDTAMYLCVTSSLGLNTEAFFGQGTRLTVV.

This clonotype was recorded many times. The rearrangement uses TRBV5-1 and TRBJ2-1; 15 nucleotides line up with TRBD2. Trimming cost V 4 bases and J 7 bases; bases outside gene matches: 9. The germline V gene encodes CDR1 SGHRS and CDR2 YFSETQ. The CDR3 length is 17 residues. CDR3 sequence reads: CASSPLPGLAGGNEQFF. The DNA for the CDR3 is TGCGCCAGCAGCCCCCTTCCGGGACTAGCGGGAGGAAATGAGCAGTTCTTC.

This clonotype was seen repeatedly, ten times or more. The chain has TRBV2 and TRBJ1-1; tentative D call: TRBD1 (5 bases). Germline values: CDR1 SNHLY, CDR2 FYNNEI. The V gene lost 6 bases and the J gene lost 3 bases, with 11 bases spanning the gap. CDR3 length equals 13 residues. CDR3 sequence (DNA): TGTGCCAGCAGATCGGACACCTACACTGAAGCTTTCTTT. Translated, it gives CASRSDTYTEAFF.

This clonotype came up many times. This chain links TRBV20-1 with TRBJ1-6; 9 nucleotides line up with TRBD1. V shed 5 bases, J shed 13 bases, and the junction held 12 bases outside the gene matches. The CDR3 runs to 14 residues. Germline V gene data show CDR1 as DFQATT and CDR2 as SNEGSKA (reference sequence). The chain's CDR3 is CSAPGQGLQIPLHF. The CDR3 nucleotides read TGCAGTGCTCCGGGACAGGGATTACAAATCCCCCTCCACTTT.

This clonotype was detected only a few times. CDR3 loop: CASSLGDPGYEQYF. The CDR3 DNA follows: TGCGCCAGCAGCTTGGGGGACCCCGGCTACGAGCAGTACTTC. The chain joins TRBV5-1 to TRBJ2-7; D could derive from TRBD1 or TRBD2 (5 bases each). Germline lookup yields CDR1 SGHRS and CDR2 YFSETQ. The ends were cut back, 0 bases at V and 3 bases at J, with 10 bases in the middle. The CDR3 spans 14 residues.

This clonotype occurred many times. This chain uses TRBV20-1 with TRBJ1-2; D not certain. Trimming pared 0 bases from V and 4 bases from J, leaving 9 bases between. The germline CDR1 and CDR2 sequences are DFQATT and SNEGSKA (reference sequence). This CDR3 is 13 amino acids long. CDR3 nucleotide sequence: TGCAGTGCTAGAGATGACCGGGCCTATGGCTACACCTTC. The encoded protein is CSARDDRAYGYTF.

This clonotype was seen ten or more times. The rearrangement links TRBV6-5 to TRBJ1-1; 9 positions agree with TRBD1. This CDR3 contains 16 residues. V shed 10 bases and J 5 bases; nucleotides not matched to a gene: 17. Germline V CDR1 and CDR2: MNHEY, SVGAGI. As DNA, the CDR3 is TGTGCCACATTAAAACAACCCGGGACAGGGTTGACTGAAGCTTTCTTT. Residues: CATLKQPGTGLTEAFF.

This clonotype was observed a handful of times. The gene calls are TRBV20-1 and TRBJ2-2, with D tentatively TRBD1 (5 bases). V dropped 3 bases and J dropped 1 base, with 9 bases sitting between them. Germline lookup yields CDR1 DFQATT and CDR2 SNEGSKA (reference sequence). This CDR3 has 14 amino acids. In DNA form, the CDR3 reads TGCAGTGCTAGCAGGACACTGAACACCGGGGAGCTGTTTTTT. As protein: CSASRTLNTGELFF.

In this sample, this clonotype turned up many times. The V call is TRBV7-2, the J call TRBJ1-1; D is possibly TRBD1 (6 bases). The germline V gene encodes CDR1 SGHTA and CDR2 FQGNSA. The germline V and J ends were trimmed by 1 base and 3 bases, with 18 bases remaining between them. The CDR3 totals 17 residues. The CDR3 sequence is CASSLDGGLTSYTEAFF. The CDR3 bases are TGTGCCAGCAGCTTAGATGGGGGGCTGACGTCGTACACTGAAGCTTTCTTT.

This clonotype came up many times. The chain employs TRBV11-2 and TRBJ2-7, with 11 bases aligning to TRBD2. J lost 2 bases, V lost 4 bases, and 4 bases had no gene match. Germline CDR1 SGHAT, CDR2 FQNNGV. The CDR3 spans 15 residues. The CDR3 DNA is TGTGCCAGCAGCTGGTTGACTAGCGGGGCCTACGAGCAGTACTTC. Its protein product is CASSWLTSGAYEQYF.

This clonotype has at least ten counts. The V gene is TRBV28, the J gene TRBJ2-7; a weak D match, TRBD1 (5 bases). The CDR3 has 14 residues. Germline loops: CDR1 MDHEN, CDR2 SYDVKM. The ends were cut back, 2 bases at V and 3 bases at J, with 11 bases in the middle. CDR3 DNA sequence: TGTGCCAGCAGTTTACAGGGTGCCCACTACGAGCAGTACTTC. This sequence encodes CASSLQGAHYEQYF.

This clonotype was seen repeatedly, ten times or more. The rearrangement uses TRBV5-5 and TRBJ2-3; D gene unclear. Germline assignment: CDR1 SGHKS and CDR2 YYEKEE (reference sequence). The V end lost 1 base, the J end lost 0 bases, and 12 bases lay between the germline ends. The CDR3 consists of 16 residues. CDR3 amino acids: CASSLSGSPSTDTQYF. CDR3 sequence (DNA): TGTGCCAGCAGCTTGTCCGGGTCCCCTAGCACAGATACGCAGTATTTT.

The CDR3 DNA is TGTGCCATCCGAGCGGAGGGAAGGAACACTGAAGCTTTCTTT. Its protein product is CAIRAEGRNTEAFF. This chain connects TRBV6-6 to TRBJ1-1; D is undetermined. Germline CDR1 is MNHNY and CDR2 is SVGAGI (reference sequence). CDR3 length: 14 residues. V lost 10 bases to trimming and J lost 1 base, with 16 bases between them.

Comments on this clonotype: A much larger clone differs from this one at a single base, so this may be a read error. This CDR3 is CTSSLGIYNEQFF. CDR3 DNA: TGTACCAGCAGTTTAGGGATATACAATGAGCAGTTCTTC. The chain joins TRBV12-3 or TRBV12-4 to TRBJ2-1; no definite D call. The CDR3 consists of 13 residues.

This clonotype was recorded many times. V is TRBV29-1 and J is TRBJ1-1, with a possible D match to TRBD1 (6 bases). There are 12 residues in the CDR3. Germline-derived CDR1 and CDR2 are SQVTM and ANQGSEA. V was clipped by 5 bases and J by 1 base, with 8 bases between them. The CDR3: CSVQTGNTEAFF. The CDR3 DNA reads as TGCAGCGTTCAGACAGGGAACACTGAAGCTTTCTTT. Full variable domain (rest looked up from reference TRBV29-1 and TRBJ1-1): SAVISQKPSRDICQRGTSLTIQCQVDSQVTMMFWYRQQPGQSLTLIATANQGSEATYESGFVIDKFPISRPNLTFSTLTVSNMSPEDSSIYLCSVQTGNTEAFFGQGTRLTVV.

This clonotype was picked up a small number of times. V usage is TRBV11-3 and J usage is TRBJ1-1; tentative D call: TRBD1 (5 bases). Trimming pared 3 bases from V and 3 bases from J, leaving 8 bases between. Germline CDR1 SGHNT, CDR2 YENEEA. This CDR3 has 13 amino acids. The CDR3 DNA reads TGTGCCAGCAGCTTGTCGGGGGACACTGAAGCTTTCTTT. Amino acid sequence: CASSLSGDTEAFF.

V and J are TRBV9 and TRBJ2-2; D is unresolved. CDR3 size: 15 residues. Germline CDR1 is SGDLS and CDR2 is YYNGEE. The V end lost 0 bases, the J end lost 6 bases, and 12 bases lay between the germline ends. The CDR3 coding sequence is TGTGCCAGCAGCGTAGCTCCCTTTGACGCCGGGGAGCTGTTTTTT. Residues: CASSVAPFDAGELFF.

This clonotype appeared many times. The V gene is TRBV4-1, the J gene TRBJ1-3, with unresolved D. In germline, CDR1 is MGHRA, CDR2 YSYEKL. This CDR3 has 17 amino acids. V was clipped by 2 bases and J by 4 bases, with 18 bases between them. As DNA, the CDR3 is TGCGCCAGCAGCCAACCCGGAAGACTGATTGTCGGAAACACCATATATTTT. This gives the protein CASSQPGRLIVGNTIYF.

This clonotype came up many times. The gene calls are TRBV5-1 and TRBJ1-1, with a tentative D call TRBD1 (6 bases). V was trimmed by 4 bases and J by 6 bases, leaving 13 bases between them. This CDR3 comprises 13 residues. Per germline, CDR1 SGHRS and CDR2 YFSETQ. CDR3 protein: CASSPGEGAEAFF. The CDR3 region has the DNA TGCGCCAGCAGCCCAGGGGAGGGGGCTGAAGCTTTCTTT.

Ten or more counts support this clonotype. CDR3 bases: TGTGCCAGCAGCTACACAGATACGCAGTATTTT. It encodes CASSYTDTQYF. The V call is TRBV5-5, the J call TRBJ2-3; D not certain. V was trimmed by 3 bases and J by 2 bases, leaving 1 base between them. The CDR3 totals 11 residues. Germline CDR1 SGHKS, CDR2 YYEKEE (reference sequence).

This clonotype was counted only a few times. The gene calls are TRBV18 and TRBJ1-1, with D perhaps matching TRBD1 (5 bases). The V gene lost 5 bases and the J gene lost 0 bases, with 10 bases spanning the gap. This CDR3 spans 14 amino acids. Germline V gene sequence: CDR1 KGHSH, CDR2 LQKENI. CDR3 nucleotide sequence: TGTGCCAGCTCAGGGGGGGGGATGAACACTGAAGCTTTCTTT. Amino acids: CASSGGGMNTEAFF.

This clonotype was observed at least ten times. This chain connects TRBV6-5 to TRBJ2-7; 8 bases fit TRBD1. The CDR3 extends over 13 amino acids. Germline V CDR1 and CDR2: MNHEY, SVGAGI. J lost 4 bases, V lost 11 bases, and 10 bases had no gene match. The CDR3 loop is CAASGGYGYEQYF. CDR3 bases: TGTGCCGCATCAGGGGGCTACGGGTACGAGCAGTACTTC.

This chain uses TRBV7-3 with TRBJ1-2; D unresolved. CDR1 is SGHTA and CDR2 is FQGTGA in the germline V gene. The CDR3 is 17 amino acids. The V and J ends lost 1 base and 3 bases respectively, with 18 bases between them. The CDR3 nucleotides are TGTGCCAGCAGCTTAAGTGTGGATTTGAAGGACGACTATGGCTACACCTTC. Its protein product is CASSLSVDLKDDYGYTF. Based on the CDR3 plus reference TRBV7-3 and TRBJ1-2, the full variable domain is GAGVSQTPSNKVTEKGKYVELRCDPISGHTALYWYRQSLGQGPEFLIYFQGTGAADDSGLPNDRFFAVRPEGSVSTLKIQRTERGDSAVYLCASSLSVDLKDDYGYTFGSGTRLTVV.

The J gene is TRBJ2-3, the V gene TRBV3-1, with a tentative D call TRBD2 (5 bases). V lost 1 base, J lost 7 bases, and 12 bases lay in between. Germline lookup yields CDR1 LGHDT and CDR2 YNNKEL (reference sequence). The CDR3 loop spans 14 amino acids. The CDR3 region is CASSQGPSTNTQYF. The CDR3 nucleotides are TGTGCCAGCAGCCAAGGTCCTAGCACGAATACGCAGTATTTT.